This T cell receptor (beta chain) comes out of a study of tumor and adjacent non-tumor tissue in lung cancer. On the study more broadly: Patients comprised 12 adenocarcinoma, a couple of squamous cell carcinoma and 1 small cell lung cancer.

A modified ARM-PCR protocol with three rounds of nested PCR amplified TCRbeta. In TCRdb, the multiplex PCR reads were re-called with MiXCR into one record per CDR3 protein. The data contain about 110,000 distinct CDR3 sequences, roughly 73% of them seen just once; the ten biggest clones take up around a third. Comment on this clonotype: Antigen specificity is unknown. Its ends do not fully match the called genes, so a read error is possible.

No cell sorting was done before RNA was extracted from the tissue. Study results and caveats: In normal lung, the top 100 clones were significantly more dominant than in tumor. Tumor tissue had significantly higher TCR diversity than normal lung.

The CDR3 runs 18 residues. CDR1 SGHNT and CDR2 YENEEA come from the germline V gene. Specimen: lung tumor tissue. The receptor was derived from a woman aged 60 to 75 with non-small cell lung cancer. This sequence joins TRBV11-3 and TRBJ2-6; D may be TRBD1 (6 bases). The CDR3 loop is CASSFAGVGDYGANVLTF. For the CDR3, the DNA is TGTGCCAGCAGCTTCGCAGGGGTTGGAGACTATGGGGCCAACGTCCTGACTTTT.